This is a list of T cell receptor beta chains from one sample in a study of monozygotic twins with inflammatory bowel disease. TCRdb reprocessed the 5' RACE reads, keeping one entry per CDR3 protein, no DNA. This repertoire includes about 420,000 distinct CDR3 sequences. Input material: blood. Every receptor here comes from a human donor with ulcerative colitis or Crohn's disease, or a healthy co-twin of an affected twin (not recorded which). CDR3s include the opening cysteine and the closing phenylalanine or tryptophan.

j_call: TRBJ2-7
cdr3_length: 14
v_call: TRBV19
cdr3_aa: CASSITGGSYEQYF

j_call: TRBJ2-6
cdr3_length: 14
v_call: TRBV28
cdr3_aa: CASSLQGGANVLTF

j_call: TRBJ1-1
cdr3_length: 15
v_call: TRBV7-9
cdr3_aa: CASSLGTGGSTEAFF

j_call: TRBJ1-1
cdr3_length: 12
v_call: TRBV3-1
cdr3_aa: CASSSWGLEAFF

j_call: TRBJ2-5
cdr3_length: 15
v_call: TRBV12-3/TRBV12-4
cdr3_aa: CASSLYRSGSETQYF

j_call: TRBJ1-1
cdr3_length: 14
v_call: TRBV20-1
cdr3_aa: CSARGMDRGTEAFF

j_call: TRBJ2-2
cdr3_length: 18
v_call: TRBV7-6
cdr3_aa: CASSSGLAGVTDTGELFF

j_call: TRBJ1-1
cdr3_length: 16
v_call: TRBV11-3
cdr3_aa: CASRAGTGSENTEAFF

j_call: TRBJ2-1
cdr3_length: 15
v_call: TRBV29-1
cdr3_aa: CSSRQGLSSYNEQFF

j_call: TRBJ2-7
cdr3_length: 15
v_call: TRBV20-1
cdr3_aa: CSAEYFSGRIYEQYF

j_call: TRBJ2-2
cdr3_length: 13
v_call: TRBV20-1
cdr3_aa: CSANRDVTGELFF

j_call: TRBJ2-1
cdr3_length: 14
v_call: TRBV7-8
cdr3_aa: CASSLARGRNEQFF

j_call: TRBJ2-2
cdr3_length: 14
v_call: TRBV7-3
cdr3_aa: CASSQLVGGGELFF

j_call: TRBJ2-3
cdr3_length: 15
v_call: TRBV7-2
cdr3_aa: CASSPWTSGTDTQYF

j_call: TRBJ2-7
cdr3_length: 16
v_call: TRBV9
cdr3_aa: CASSPSLGYSEYEQYF

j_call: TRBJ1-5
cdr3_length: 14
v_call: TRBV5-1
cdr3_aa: CASSWRDLGEPQHF

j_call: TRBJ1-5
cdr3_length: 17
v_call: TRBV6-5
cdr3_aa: CASSYLGQTISNQPQHF

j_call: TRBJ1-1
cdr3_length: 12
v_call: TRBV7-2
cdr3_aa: CASSLEAGGAFF

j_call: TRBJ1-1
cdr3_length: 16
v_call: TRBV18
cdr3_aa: CASSPRLADMNTEAFF

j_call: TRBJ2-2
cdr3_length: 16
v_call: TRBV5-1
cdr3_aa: CASSLFTGMRTGELFF

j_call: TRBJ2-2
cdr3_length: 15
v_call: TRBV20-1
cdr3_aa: CSAEKAAPNTGELFF

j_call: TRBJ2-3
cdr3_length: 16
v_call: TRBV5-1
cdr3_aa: CASSPWGRGSTDTQYF

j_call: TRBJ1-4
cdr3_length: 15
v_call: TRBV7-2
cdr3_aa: CASSSGQSFFEKLFF

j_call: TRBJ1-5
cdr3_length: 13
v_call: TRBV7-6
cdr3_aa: CASAEWDNQPQHF

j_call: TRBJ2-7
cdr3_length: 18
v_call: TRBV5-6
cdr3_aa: CASSLELAGGPNLYEQYF

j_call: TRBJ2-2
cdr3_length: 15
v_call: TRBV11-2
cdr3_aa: CASSFNRGSSGELFF